This T cell receptor beta chain appears in the sequencing data of a study of T cell changes during pregnancy in multiple sclerosis. Libraries were prepared by immunoSEQ multiplex PCR; TCRdb keeps only in-frame clonotypes and omits some of them. The data hold around 50,000 clones, with approximately 93% observed a single time. V dropped 5 bases and J dropped 0 bases, with 17 bases sitting between them. CDR3 length: 17 residues. The germline gives CDR1 LNHDA, CDR2 SQIVND (reference sequence). This clonotype was obtained from a female donor with multiple sclerosis, enrolled in a pregnancy study. The material sequenced was CD4+ T cells from peripheral blood mononuclear cells, taken in the first trimester of pregnancy. The chain is built from TRBV19 and TRBJ1-5, with D tentatively TRBD1 (5 bases). CDR3 sequence (DNA): TGTGCCAGTAGTTTAATCTCCGGGACTGATAGCAATCAGCCCCAGCATTTT. Translating it yields CASSLISGTDSNQPQHF.